A single sample is the source of the 6 T cell receptor beta chains below, sequenced in a study of human versus mouse CDR3 diversity and MHC coevolution. The protocol was immunoSEQ multiplex PCR, while the TCRdb copy is restricted to in-frame clones and leaves out a portion. The sample yields 80,000 or so clones, about 94% seen once. Sequences were obtained from naive CD4+ T cells from blood. Regarding subset: CD45RO-negative CD62L-positive naive CD4 T cells. Every receptor here comes from a person between 25 and 69 years old in good health.

This sequence joins TRBV10-3 and TRBJ1-6; no clear D. The CDR3 has 15 residues. The germline V and J ends were trimmed by 6 bases and 4 bases, with 13 bases remaining between them. Germline-derived CDR1 and CDR2 are ENHRY and SYGVKD. The CDR3 protein is CAIRRTDNYNSPLHF. The CDR3 DNA is TGTGCCATCAGAAGGACTGACAATTATAATTCACCCCTCCACTTT.

This chain links TRBV27 with TRBJ1-6; 8 bases match TRBD1. CDR1 is MNHEY, CDR2 SMNVEV, per germline (reference sequence). This CDR3 spans 14 amino acids. V gave up 5 bases and J gave up 8 bases; unmatched junction bases: 5. CDR3 sequence reads: CASSQDRADSPLHF. Here the CDR3 DNA reads TGTGCCAGCAGTCAGGACAGGGCTGATTCACCCCTCCACTTT.

The chain has TRBV6-1 and TRBJ1-1; maybe TRBD1 (5 bases). V was cut by 7 bases and J by 2 bases, with 11 bases left in between. The CDR3 runs to 13 residues. CDR1 and CDR2 (germline): MNHNS, SASEGT. In nucleotides, the CDR3 is TGTGCCAGCACAAGACAGACTAACACTGAAGCTTTCTTT. Residues: CASTRQTNTEAFF.

The CDR3 protein is CASSLTDSYGYTF. In DNA form, the CDR3 reads TGTGCCAGCAGCTTAACAGACAGCTATGGCTACACCTTC. The rearrangement uses TRBV7-9 and TRBJ1-2; possibly TRBD1 for D (5 bases). V was pared by 2 bases and J by 4 bases, with 8 bases between. The CDR3 consists of 13 residues. Germline V CDR1 and CDR2: SEHNR, FQNEAQ (reference sequence).

The chain combines TRBV6-1 with TRBJ1-3, with no clear D. CDR3 length: 15 amino acids. V lost 2 bases to trimming and J lost 7 bases, with 15 bases between them. The germline V gene encodes CDR1 MNHNS and CDR2 SASEGT. CDR3 region: CASSESGPPTNTIYF. In DNA form, the CDR3 reads TGTGCCAGCAGTGAAAGTGGGCCCCCAACCAACACCATATATTTT.

J is TRBJ2-5 and V is TRBV7-2, with D maybe TRBD2 (5 bases). V lost 5 bases, J lost 1 base, and 11 bases lay in between. CDR3 length equals 14 residues. Per the germline V gene, CDR1 is SGHTA and CDR2 is FQGNSA. CDR3 nucleotides: TGTGCCAGCAGCACCGGGGTCTTCCAAGAGACCCAGTACTTC. Translated, it gives CASSTGVFQETQYF.